These T cell receptor beta chains were read from a single sample in a study of blood T cell repertoires in COVID-19. Method: immunoSEQ multiplex PCR; TCRdb's copy keeps in-frame clones and lacks some. The sample has 75,000 to 90,000 clones; roughly 86% are singletons. The sample was peripheral blood. All receptors derive from a man over 45 with active or convalescent COVID-19. The conserved cysteine and the conserved F or W are not part of the CDR3 here. Clone size is shown for a subset of rows, as once, few, many or a class of expanded clone.

TRBJ1-6 | TRBV12-3/TRBV12-4 | few | ASSSSGHSPLH
TRBJ1-5 | TRBV2 | NA | ASSSPTGNSNQPQH
TRBJ1-2 | TRBV10-3 | NA | AIRKPTGAGYGYT
TRBJ2-3 | TRBV2 | NA | ASKRGPTDTQY
TRBJ2-3 | TRBV10-2 | NA | ASSEDPSRTKGKQY
TRBJ1-2 | TRBV5-6 | NA | ASSSLTGDLNYGYT
TRBJ2-1 | TRBV27 | NA | ASSLRPGGRNEQF
TRBJ2-1 | TRBV19 | NA | ASSNLAGRNNEQF
TRBJ2-7 | TRBV6-5 | NA | ASSYGAGATNYEQY
TRBJ1-5 | TRBV27 | NA | ASRTGGGPQH
TRBJ2-3 | TRBV11-2 | NA | ASSPTNTDTQY
TRBJ2-3 | TRBV5-1 | NA | ASSRGLAGSTDTQY
TRBJ2-3 | TRBV4-3 | NA | ASSLTEGDTQY
TRBJ2-3 | TRBV5-1 | NA | ASSSAAGGYTDTQY
TRBJ1-6 | TRBV5-4 | NA | ASSPGQTSPLH
TRBJ2-3 | TRBV2 | NA | ASSEISGSTDTQY
TRBJ1-2 | TRBV28 | once | ASSRQGLSYGYT
TRBJ1-6 | TRBV27 | NA | ASGDRVYNSPLH
TRBJ2-3 | TRBV6-4 | NA | ASSTSRAGTQY
TRBJ2-5 | TRBV29-1 | NA | SALYQETQY
TRBJ1-4 | TRBV5-8 | NA | ASSLTGTATNEKLF
TRBJ1-1 | TRBV3-1/TRBV3-2 | NA | ASSQGGGDFTEAF